The source of this T cell receptor (beta chain) is a study of blood T cell repertoires in COVID-19. Study information: Donors in the United States, Italy and Spain gave samples during acute or convalescent COVID-19.

Assay: immunoSEQ multiplex PCR; the TCRdb copy retains only in-frame clones and omits some. The table lists about 440,000 clones, about 85% of them singletons. The study recruited people aged roughly 18 to 100 years across some 23 US areas. Categorization into cohorts depended on clinical history that participants reported. The trim removed 5 bases at V and 4 bases at J, leaving 8 bases unmatched. Germline lookup yields CDR1 LGHNT and CDR2 FRNRAP. There are 15 residues in the CDR3. Sequenced sample: PBMCs or T cells enriched from blood (not recorded which). This rearrangement joins TRBV12-5 to TRBJ1-5, with 7 bases that match TRBD1. This clonotype originated in a young woman with acute COVID-19. CDR3 residues: CASGTGAYGNQPQHF. CDR3 coding DNA: TGTGCTAGTGGTACAGGGGCCTACGGGAATCAGCCCCAGCATTTT. Filled out from reference TRBV12-5 and TRBJ1-5, the complete variable domain reads DARVTQTPRHKVTEMGQEVTMRCQPILGHNTVFWYRQTMMQGLELLAYFRNRAPLDDSGMPKDRFSAEMPDATLATLKIQPSEPRDSAVYFCASGTGAYGNQPQHFGDGTRLSIL.